This TCR beta chain comes out of a study of T cell responses to AZD1222 COVID-19 vaccine. Data came from immunoSEQ multiplex PCR; TCRdb stores just in-frame clones and leaves some out. The sample yields about 76,000 clones, about 88% seen once. V lost 4 bases and J 6 bases, leaving 14 bases between the germline ends. Germline V gene lookup returns CDR1 SGDLS and CDR2 YYNGEE. The CDR3 length is 13 residues. In its sample, this clone was seen once. This chain joins TRBV9 and TRBJ2-7; D might be TRBD2 (6 bases). Sequencing was performed on peripheral blood, taken on day 0 of AZD1222 vaccination. This receptor was identified in an adult in good health. CDR3 protein: CASSTTTGVEQYF. CDR3 nucleotides: TGTGCCAGCAGCACTACCACGGGAGTCGAGCAGTACTTC.